A single sample is the source of the 17 T cell receptor beta chains below, sequenced in a study of T cells in Graves' hyperthyroidism and ophthalmopathy. Regions amplified from RNA transcripts were the TCR beta CDR3 regions. The HTBI set primed first-round TCR CDR3 RT-PCR. MiXCR, run by TCRdb on the multiplex PCR reads, gives a single entry per CDR3 protein. The table records under 400,000 distinct CDR3 sequences, around a sixth of them present only once. Sample: blood. The receptors were sampled from a woman aged 50 to 65 with Graves' hyperthyroidism.

This clonotype was seen a handful of times. The CDR3 coding sequence is TGTGCCAGCAGTCCAAGCGCCACTGCGGCGTACGAGCAGTACTTC. It is translated as CASSPSATAAYEQYF. V is TRBV3-1 and J is TRBJ2-7; D gene ambiguous. CDR1 and CDR2 from the germline V gene are LGHDT and YNNKEL (reference sequence). Trimming left V 6 bases short and J 4 bases short, with 19 bases between. CDR3 length equals 15 residues.

In this sample, this clonotype turned up many times. The genes are TRBV2 and TRBJ2-7, with TRBD1 as a possible D gene (5 bases). V was clipped by 4 bases and J by 2 bases, with 12 bases between them. Germline V gene sequence: CDR1 SNHLY, CDR2 FYNNEI. The CDR3 length is 14 residues. CDR3 sequence: CASSVGDPTYEQYF. The CDR3 nucleotides are TGTGCCAGCAGTGTAGGGGATCCCACCTACGAGCAGTACTTC. Full variable domain (missing parts from reference TRBV2 and TRBJ2-7): EPEVTQTPSHQVTQMGQEVILRCVPISNHLYFYWYRQILGQKVEFLVSFYNNEISEKSEIFDDQFSVERPDGSNFTLKIRSTKLEDSAMYFCASSVGDPTYEQYFGPGTRLTVT.

J is TRBJ2-1 and V is TRBV4-2; 15 nucleotides agree with TRBD2. The CDR3 is made up of 22 amino acids. J was trimmed by 0 bases and V by 4 bases; bases with no gene match: 16. The V gene's germline CDR1 is LGHNA and CDR2 YNFKEQ. Here the CDR3 DNA reads TGTGCCAGCAGCCTGGGACTAGCGGGAGGACCCTTACAACCAGGCTCCTACAATGAGCAGTTCTTC. Translating gives CASSLGLAGGPLQPGSYNEQFF.

The chain links TRBV20-1 to TRBJ1-4; D is unclear. Germline assignment: CDR1 DFQATT and CDR2 SNEGSKA (reference sequence). V was trimmed by 4 bases and J by 8 bases, leaving 17 bases between them. The CDR3 totals 14 residues. The CDR3 DNA is TGCAGTGCTAATGCGGACTACCGGCAAGAAAAACTGTTTTTT. Protein: CSANADYRQEKLFF.

This clonotype appeared a few times. The chain uses TRBV7-3 and TRBJ2-2, with 8 nucleotides matching TRBD2. This CDR3 contains 17 residues. Germline V lookup: CDR1 SGHTA, CDR2 FQGTGA. The junction had 3 bases not matched to a gene; V was cut back by 0 bases and J by 0 bases. CDR3 amino acids: CASSLTYSGTNTGELFF. As DNA, the CDR3 is TGTGCCAGCAGCTTAACGTATAGCGGGACGAACACCGGGGAGCTGTTTTTT.

The chain couples TRBV12-3 or TRBV12-4 to TRBJ2-6; TRBD1 aligns across 8 bases. V trimming: 4 bases; J trimming: 0 bases; junction bases outside the gene matches: 11. This CDR3 contains 19 residues. CDR3 protein: CASSYSPPGGLSGANVLTF. The CDR3 coding sequence is TGTGCCAGCAGTTACTCCCCCCCAGGGGGCCTCTCTGGGGCCAACGTCCTGACTTTC.

This clonotype was observed at least ten times. The chain is built from TRBV20-1 and TRBJ2-7; no reliable D call. The germline CDR1 and CDR2 sequences are DFQATT and SNEGSKA (reference sequence). There are 11 residues in the CDR3. Between the trimmed V and J ends, which lost 3 bases and 5 bases, there was a span of 8 bases. CDR3 protein: CSASLLDEQYF. CDR3 nucleotide sequence: TGCAGTGCTAGCCTTTTGGACGAGCAGTACTTC.

Comments on this clonotype: Given a much more abundant clone one base away, this may be a read error. The CDR3 ends on some other residue instead of the conserved phenylalanine or tryptophan, so this is likely a read error. The chain joins TRBV12-3 or TRBV12-4 to TRBJ2-1, with TRBD2 matching 10 bases. The CDR3 has 17 amino acids. Trimming took 5 bases from V and 2 from J; bases not matched to a gene: 9. The CDR3: CASSPQPGLAAYNEQFL. The CDR3 DNA reads as TGTGCCAGCAGTCCTCAGCCCGGACTAGCGGCCTACAATGAGCAGTTCCTC.

This clonotype has at least ten counts. The chain joins TRBV29-1 to TRBJ1-1; no reliable D call. The CDR3 length is 12 residues. The V end was cut by 6 bases, the J end by 5 bases, with 13 bases between. The germline CDR1 and CDR2 sequences are SQVTM and ANQGSEA. DNA for the CDR3: TGCAGCGTCGCGGGGTCCCAGACTGAAGCTTTCTTT. It specifies CSVAGSQTEAFF. Filled out from reference TRBV29-1 and TRBJ1-1, the complete variable domain reads SAVISQKPSRDICQRGTSLTIQCQVDSQVTMMFWYRQQPGQSLTLIATANQGSEATYESGFVIDKFPISRPNLTFSTLTVSNMSPEDSSIYLCSVAGSQTEAFFGQGTRLTVV.

This clonotype was counted at least ten times. The V call is TRBV28, the J call TRBJ1-1, with D tentatively TRBD1 (6 bases). This CDR3 has 17 amino acids. Trimming cost V 3 bases and J 7 bases, with 24 bases left between them. Germline assignment: CDR1 MDHEN and CDR2 SYDVKM. CDR3 sequence (DNA): TGTGCCAGCAGTTTTGTAACCACTCGGGGGCGATCCATTGAAGCTTTCTTT. Protein product: CASSFVTTRGRSIEAFF.

The J gene is TRBJ2-1, the V gene TRBV6-2 or TRBV6-3; 11 bases are a match to TRBD2. Germline-derived CDR1 and CDR2 are MNHEY and SVGEGT. The CDR3 is made up of 17 amino acids. With V trimmed by 1 base and J by 5 bases, 7 bases remained unmatched. CDR3 sequence (DNA): TGTGCCAGCAGTTACTTCGGTAGCGGGAGGGCCGACAATGAGCAGTTCTTC. Translating gives CASSYFGSGRADNEQFF.

The CDR3 nucleotides read TGTGCCAGCAAGCCAAGATGGGGGCAGCTAGGCAGCTATGGCTACACCTTC. It yields the protein CASKPRWGQLGSYGYTF. V usage is TRBV3-1 and J usage is TRBJ1-2, with a weak D call TRBD1 (6 bases). The ends were cut back, 7 bases at V and 4 bases at J, with 25 bases in the middle. The CDR3 totals 17 residues. Germline V CDR1 and CDR2: LGHDT, YNNKEL (reference sequence).

This clonotype has at least ten counts. V gene TRBV27 combines with J gene TRBJ1-1; D is unclear. CDR3 length: 15 residues. Per germline, CDR1 MNHEY and CDR2 SMNVEV (reference sequence). Trimming cost V 3 bases and J 6 bases, with 17 bases left between them. CDR3 sequence (DNA): TGTGCCAGCAGTTTTTCTGGGAGTGGTCGATCTGAAGCTTTCTTT. Translation: CASSFSGSGRSEAFF.

The chain employs TRBV10-1 and TRBJ2-1; D is unresolved. The ends were cut back, 4 bases at V and 4 bases at J, with 8 bases in the middle. Looked up from germline, CDR1 is WNHNN and CDR2 is SYGVQD (reference sequence). The CDR3 is 13 amino acids. The CDR3 reads CASSASRYNEQFF. In nucleotides, the CDR3 is TGCGCCAGCAGTGCCTCCAGGTACAATGAGCAGTTCTTC.

This clonotype came up a few times. One end of the junction fails to match germline, which may point to a read error. The genes are TRBV5-4 and TRBJ1-1; the D is unclear. This CDR3 is 15 amino acids long. Germline values: CDR1 SGHNT, CDR2 YYREEE (reference sequence). The DNA of the CDR3 is TGTGTCAGCAGCCAGACGTTGGAGCTGGACACTGAAGCTTTCTTT. It yields the protein CVSSQTLELDTEAFF.

DNA of the CDR3: TGTGCCAGTAGTATAGGGGAAGGTGCCACCGGGGAGCTGTTTTTT. Translation gives CASSIGEGATGELFF. The V and J genes are TRBV19 and TRBJ2-2, with D unresolved. Per germline, CDR1 LNHDA and CDR2 SQIVND (reference sequence). Trimming removed 1 base from V and 4 bases from J, with 10 bases in between. The CDR3 is 15 amino acids.

This clonotype was picked up many times. The CDR3 reads CASSPIGGPEKLFF. CDR3 nucleotides: TGTGCCAGCAGCCCCATCGGGGGTCCAGAAAAACTGTTTTTT. The J gene is TRBJ1-4, the V gene TRBV7-2, with D possibly matching TRBD1 (5 bases). Germline CDR1 and CDR2: SGHTA and FQGNSA. The CDR3 spans 14 residues. Trimming took off 5 bases at V and 8 bases at J, with 15 bases between the two ends.